Following are 17 T cell receptor beta chains from one sample sequenced in a study of cytomegalovirus exposure and HLA in healthy donors. Researchers ran the PCR with 60 Vbeta and 13 Jbeta primers. Method: immunoSEQ multiplex PCR; TCRdb's copy keeps in-frame clones and lacks some. Among approximately 170,000 clones listed, 65% to 75% were seen once. The sequenced sample consisted of PBMCs. Every receptor here comes from a man younger than 40 in good health and CMV-seropositive.

This chain uses TRBV7-9 with TRBJ2-7; perhaps TRBD2 as D (6 bases). The CDR3 has 15 residues. Germline V gene lookup returns CDR1 SEHNR and CDR2 FQNEAQ (reference sequence). Trimming took off 5 bases at V and 2 bases at J, with 16 bases between the two ends. CDR3 nucleotide sequence: TGTGCCAGCAGCGTTGGACCGGGAGACGCCTACGAGCAGTACTTC. Amino acids: CASSVGPGDAYEQYF.

The rearrangement uses TRBV7-2 and TRBJ1-6; TRBD1 aligns across 8 bases. In germline, CDR1 is SGHTA, CDR2 FQGNSA. The J segment lost 4 bases and the V segment lost 4 bases, leaving 6 bases of the junction unmatched. CDR3 size: 16 residues. As DNA, the CDR3 is TGTGCCAGCAGCTCCAGGACAGGGTCTTATAATTCACCCCTCCACTTT. Protein sequence: CASSSRTGSYNSPLHF.

V gene TRBV4-1 combines with J gene TRBJ2-5; maybe TRBD1 (5 bases). Trimming left V 2 bases short and J 2 bases short, with 12 bases between. The CDR3 totals 15 residues. Germline V CDR1 and CDR2: MGHRA, YSYEKL. CDR3 region: CASSQFAGSQETQYF. CDR3 DNA: TGCGCCAGCAGCCAATTTGCAGGGTCTCAAGAGACCCAGTACTTC.

The chain recombines TRBV9 with TRBJ1-2; no clear D gene. V lost 0 bases, J lost 4 bases, and 4 bases lay in between. The germline V gene has CDR1 SGDLS and CDR2 YYNGEE. The CDR3 runs 12 residues. CDR3 coding DNA: TGTGCCAGCAGCGTAGGCAGCTATGGCTACACCTTC. Its translation: CASSVGSYGYTF.

The J gene is TRBJ1-2, the V gene TRBV7-2; TRBD1 is a possible D gene (6 bases). V lost 6 bases, J lost 1 base, and 18 bases lay in between. Looked up from germline, CDR1 is SGHTA and CDR2 is FQGNSA. The CDR3 spans 16 residues. The CDR3 DNA reads TGTGCCAGCAGGAAGGGGGGGACAACTCATAACTATGGCTACACCTTC. It yields the protein CASRKGGTTHNYGYTF.

The CDR3 region has the DNA TGCGCCAGCAGCCAAGGCCCAACAGCGGGAAGCTCCTACGAGCAGTACTTC. It codes for CASSQGPTAGSSYEQYF. The J gene is TRBJ2-7, the V gene TRBV4-1, with 7 nucleotides matching TRBD2. CDR3 length: 17 amino acids. The J segment lost 0 bases and the V segment lost 1 base, leaving 9 bases of the junction unmatched. Germline V lookup: CDR1 MGHRA, CDR2 YSYEKL.

This clone was picked up one time. J is TRBJ1-4 and V is TRBV13; D is possibly TRBD1 (6 bases). Germline CDR1 and CDR2: PRHDT and FYEKMQ (reference sequence). The CDR3 consists of 15 residues. V was trimmed by 4 bases and J by 3 bases, leaving 12 bases between them. As DNA, the CDR3 is TGTGCCAGCAGCTCTAACAGGGCGCCTAATGAAAAACTGTTTTTT. Its translation is CASSSNRAPNEKLFF.

This clone was found once. The junction departs from germline at one end; a sequencing error may be responsible. The chain recombines TRBV7-2 with TRBJ1-2, with D perhaps matching TRBD1 (5 bases). CDR3 size: 13 residues. Germline-derived CDR1 and CDR2 are SGHTA and FQGNSA. The CDR3 protein is CASSHGTGYSYTF. The CDR3 DNA follows: TGTGCCAGCAGCCACGGCACAGGCTATAGCTACACCTTC.

This clone was found a few times. V and J are TRBV5-6 and TRBJ2-5, with 8 positions matching TRBD2. The assigned J gene may be wrong: the sequence end matches TRBJ2-7 better. This CDR3 is built from 16 residues. Germline-derived CDR1 and CDR2 are SGHDT and YYEEEE. The CDR3 spells CASSGLTSAGVAEQYF. CDR3 nucleotide sequence: TGTGCCAGCAGCGGGTTGACTAGCGCTGGAGTGGCCGAGCAGTACTTC.

The CDR3 DNA reads TGTGCCAGCAGCTTAGGGGGCCGCACTGAAGCTTTCTTT. Its translation: CASSLGGRTEAFF. J is TRBJ1-1 and V is TRBV7-6; D might be TRBD1 (5 bases). The CDR3 loop spans 13 amino acids. Germline V lookup: CDR1 SGHVS, CDR2 FNYEAQ. V gave up 1 base and J gave up 4 bases, with 7 bases separating them.

V usage is TRBV30 and J usage is TRBJ2-5; D uncertain. The DNA end favors TRBJ2-7, so the J call may be wrong. Germline V gene sequence: CDR1 GTSNPN, CDR2 SVGIG (reference sequence). This CDR3 region has 14 residues. The CDR3, as DNA: TGTGCCTGGGGGCAGGCAGGCTTACCCTACGAGCAGTACTTC. The encoded protein is CAWGQAGLPYEQYF.

This chain joins TRBV5-1 and TRBJ2-5, with 8 bases matching TRBD1. J lost 2 bases, V lost 6 bases, and 9 bases had no gene match. CDR1 and CDR2 from the germline V gene are SGHRS and YFSETQ. This CDR3 comprises 15 residues. The CDR3: CASTRQGLGQETQYF. CDR3 coding DNA: TGCGCCAGCACCCGACAGGGGTTAGGGCAAGAGACCCAGTACTTC.

The rearrangement uses TRBV6-1 and TRBJ2-3; D might be TRBD2 (5 bases). CDR3 length: 16 amino acids. Trimming cost V 0 bases and J 3 bases, with 13 bases left between them. The germline gives CDR1 MNHNS, CDR2 SASEGT. The CDR3 bases are TGTGCCAGCAGTGAAGCTACGGGGTTGACAACAGATACGCAGTATTTT. As protein: CASSEATGLTTDTQYF.

The chain employs TRBV28 and TRBJ2-3, with 8 nucleotides matching TRBD2. Germline V gives CDR1 MDHEN, CDR2 SYDVKM. The junction had 12 bases not matched to a gene; V was cut back by 6 bases and J by 4 bases. This CDR3 region has 16 residues. The DNA of the CDR3 is TGTGCCAGCAGGGGTTCGGGAGGGCCAGGCGCAGATACGCAGTATTTT. Translated, it gives CASRGSGGPGADTQYF.

The rearrangement joins TRBV30 to TRBJ2-7; 9 nucleotides line up with TRBD2. This CDR3 region has 15 residues. J gave up 2 bases and V 5 bases, and 10 bases lay outside the gene matches. In germline, CDR1 is GTSNPN, CDR2 SVGIG (reference sequence). The CDR3 loop is CAWGPLAGGAYEQYF. DNA for the CDR3: TGTGCCTGGGGCCCCTTGGCGGGAGGGGCCTACGAGCAGTACTTC.

J is TRBJ2-2 and V is TRBV6-7; 9 bases line up with TRBD2. TRBV6-7 qualifies as an ORF whose function is uncertain. This CDR3 has 17 amino acids. With V trimmed by 6 bases and J by 3 bases, 11 bases remained unmatched. Here the CDR3 reads CASRIKAGGSYTGELFF. CDR3 DNA sequence: TGTGCCAGCAGAATCAAAGCGGGGGGATCCTACACCGGGGAGCTGTTTTTT.

V gene TRBV14 combines with J gene TRBJ1-2; weak D call: TRBD1 (5 bases). There are 16 residues in the CDR3. CDR1 is SGHDN, CDR2 FVKESK, per germline. Trimming pared 2 bases from V and 4 bases from J, leaving 17 bases between. DNA for the CDR3: TGTGCCAGCAGCCAAACGACAGATGTTTTCTCCTATGGCTACACCTTC. It is translated as CASSQTTDVFSYGYTF.